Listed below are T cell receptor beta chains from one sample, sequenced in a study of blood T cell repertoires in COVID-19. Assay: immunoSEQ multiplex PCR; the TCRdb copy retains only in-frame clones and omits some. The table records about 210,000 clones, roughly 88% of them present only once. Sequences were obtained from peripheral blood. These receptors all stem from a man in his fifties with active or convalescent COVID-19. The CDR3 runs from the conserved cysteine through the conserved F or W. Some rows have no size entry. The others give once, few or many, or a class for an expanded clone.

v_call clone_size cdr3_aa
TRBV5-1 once CASSLASNTEAFF
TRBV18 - CASSPNQVMNTEAFF
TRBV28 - CASSLTGVEAFF
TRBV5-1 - CASSLTGYRRDDYGYTF
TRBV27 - CASSLRDRGYEQYF
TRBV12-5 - CASGLVATETGGHLGSNQPQHF
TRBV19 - CASSIGWGRGNTGELFF
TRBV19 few CASRNRGRTDTQYF
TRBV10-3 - CAISGRDTHYGYTF
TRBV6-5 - CASSYGRGRGTEAFF
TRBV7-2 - CASRRDRANTEAFF
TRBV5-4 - CASSGTASGYNEQFF
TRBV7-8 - CASRRQGANGYTF
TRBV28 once CASSKVRVAVSTDTQYF
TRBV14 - CASSPRGQVSGNTIYF
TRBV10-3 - CAISESSGGLYNEQFF
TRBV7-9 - CASSLVGGGHGYTF
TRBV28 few CASNAPGQLTNTEAFF